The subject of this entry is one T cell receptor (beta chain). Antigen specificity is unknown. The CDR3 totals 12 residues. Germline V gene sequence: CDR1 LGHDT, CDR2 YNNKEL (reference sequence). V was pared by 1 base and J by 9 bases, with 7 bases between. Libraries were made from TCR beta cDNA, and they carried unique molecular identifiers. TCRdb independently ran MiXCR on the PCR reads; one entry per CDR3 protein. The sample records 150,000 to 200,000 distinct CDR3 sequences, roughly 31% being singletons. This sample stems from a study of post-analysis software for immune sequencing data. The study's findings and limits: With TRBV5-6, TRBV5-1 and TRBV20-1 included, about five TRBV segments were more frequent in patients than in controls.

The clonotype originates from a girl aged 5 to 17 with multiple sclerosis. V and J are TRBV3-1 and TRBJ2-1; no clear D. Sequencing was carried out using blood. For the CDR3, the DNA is TGTGCCAGCAGCCAAGGGACCCGTGAGCAGTTCTTC. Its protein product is CASSQGTREQFF.